This entry lists 26 T cell receptor beta chains sequenced from one sample in a study of blood T cell repertoires in COVID-19. The data were produced by immunoSEQ multiplex PCR, yet TCRdb's version contains in-frame clones alone and is incomplete. The data contain hundreds of thousands of clones, more than 80% of them singletons. The specimen was PBMCs or T cells enriched from blood (not recorded which). Receptors were obtained from a woman between 18 and 30 years old who had recovered from COVID-19.

This clone was seen a handful of times. The chain employs TRBV5-6 and TRBJ2-2, with 9 bases identical to TRBD2. CDR1 and CDR2 (germline): SGHDT, YYEEEE. V gave up 2 bases and J gave up 5 bases; unmatched junction bases: 4. This CDR3 contains 15 residues. CDR3 sequence: CASSLGLAGTGELFF. The CDR3 DNA follows: TGTGCCAGCAGCTTAGGGCTAGCGGGGACCGGGGAGCTGTTTTTT.

This clone was found once. The rearrangement joins TRBV11-2 to TRBJ1-2; D gene ambiguous. In germline, CDR1 is SGHAT, CDR2 FQNNGV. The CDR3 spans 14 residues. The V and J ends lost 1 base and 6 bases respectively, with 12 bases between them. CDR3 loop: CASSLGFGGHGYTF. CDR3 DNA sequence: TGTGCCAGCAGCTTAGGGTTCGGAGGGCATGGCTACACCTTC.

The chain recombines TRBV5-4 with TRBJ2-3, with 8 bases identical to TRBD2. The germline V gene encodes CDR1 SGHNT and CDR2 YYREEE (reference sequence). V shed 1 base and J 5 bases; nucleotides not matched to a gene: 6. The CDR3 has 15 amino acids. Written as DNA, the CDR3 is TGTGCCAGCAGCTTGTCCGGGACTAGGGGAGATACGCAGTATTTT. Translation gives CASSLSGTRGDTQYF.

This clone has only one observation. This chain links TRBV6-5 with TRBJ2-7, with 7 bases that match TRBD1. The J segment lost 3 bases and the V segment lost 9 bases, leaving 5 bases of the junction unmatched. This CDR3 contains 12 residues. Germline CDR1 MNHEY, CDR2 SVGAGI. CDR3 sequence: CASSTGYYEQYF. The CDR3 DNA reads as TGTGCCAGTTCGACAGGGTACTACGAGCAGTACTTC.

The V call is TRBV4-1, the J call TRBJ2-7; 9 positions match TRBD2. V gave up 0 bases and J gave up 1 base; unmatched junction bases: 4. Germline V gene lookup returns CDR1 MGHRA and CDR2 YSYEKL. The CDR3 has 16 amino acids. The CDR3 DNA sequence: TGCGCCAGCAGCCAAGAATGGCTAGCGGGGTCCTACGAGCAGTACTTC. Translation gives CASSQEWLAGSYEQYF.

The chain joins TRBV27 to TRBJ2-1, with TRBD1 identical over 7 bases. V shed 5 bases, J shed 11 bases, and the junction held 6 bases outside the gene matches. Germline lookup yields CDR1 MNHEY and CDR2 SMNVEV (reference sequence). The CDR3 runs 12 residues. The CDR3, as DNA: TGTGCCAGCAGTCCAAACAGGGGAAAGCAGTTCTTC. Encoded protein: CASSPNRGKQFF.

The V and J genes are TRBV5-1 and TRBJ1-2, with 8 nucleotides matching TRBD1. From germline, CDR1 is SGHRS and CDR2 YFSETQ. V was pared by 4 bases and J by 4 bases, with 6 bases of the junction left unmatched. The CDR3 has 14 amino acids. This chain's CDR3 is CASSGQGLFYGYTF. CDR3 DNA sequence: TGCGCCAGCAGCGGACAGGGCCTCTTCTATGGCTACACCTTC.

The rearrangement joins TRBV28 to TRBJ2-5, with 15 positions matching TRBD2. The V gene's germline CDR1 is MDHEN and CDR2 SYDVKM. The length of the CDR3 is 17 residues. J was trimmed by 6 bases and V by 3 bases; bases with no gene match: 8. The CDR3 reads CASSFVGLAGGRKTQYF. In DNA form, the CDR3 reads TGTGCCAGCAGTTTTGTGGGACTAGCGGGGGGCAGGAAGACCCAGTACTTC.

This chain connects TRBV5-4 to TRBJ1-2, with TRBD1 matching over 9 bases. V shed 4 bases, J shed 8 bases, and the junction held 6 bases outside the gene matches. This CDR3 is 13 amino acids long. CDR1 and CDR2 from the germline V gene are SGHNT and YYREEE (reference sequence). This chain's CDR3 is CASSRTGDMGYTF. CDR3 nucleotides: TGTGCCAGCAGCCGGACAGGGGATATGGGCTACACCTTC.

The chain joins TRBV27 to TRBJ1-1, with TRBD1 matching over 8 bases. The V and J ends lost 6 bases and 1 base, in that order; junction bases with no gene match: 10. There are 16 residues in the CDR3. CDR1 and CDR2 from the germline V gene are MNHEY and SMNVEV (reference sequence). CDR3 sequence: CASSRTVGTGNTEAFF. CDR3 sequence (DNA): TGTGCCAGCAGCCGTACGGTCGGGACAGGGAACACTGAAGCTTTCTTT.

V is TRBV9 and J is TRBJ2-3; 7 bases are a match to TRBD1. With 4 bases clipped from V and 4 bases from J, the junction kept 6 bases outside the gene matches. The CDR3 is 14 residues long. Germline CDR1 SGDLS, CDR2 YYNGEE. Here the CDR3 reads CASSRRTGSDTQYF. The CDR3 DNA reads as TGTGCCAGCAGCCGACGGACAGGATCAGATACGCAGTATTTT.

This clone was seen a few times. The chain carries TRBV7-6 and TRBJ2-5; TRBD2 might be the D (7 bases). The CDR3 length is 17 residues. V lost 5 bases, J lost 4 bases, and 23 bases lay in between. Germline CDR1 and CDR2: SGHVS and FNYEAQ. The CDR3 reads CASSPISGGALIETQYF. As DNA, the CDR3 is TGTGCCAGCAGCCCCATAAGTGGGGGGGCCTTGATAGAGACCCAGTACTTC.

J is TRBJ2-7 and V is TRBV28, with a weak D call TRBD2 (6 bases). The CDR3 has 16 residues. The ends were cut back, 4 bases at V and 1 base at J, with 17 bases in the middle. CDR1 and CDR2 from the germline V gene are MDHEN and SYDVKM. CDR3 in DNA: TGTGCCAGCAGTTCCCCTCGACGGAGGGTATCCTACGAGCAGTACTTC. Its protein is CASSSPRRRVSYEQYF.

The CDR3: CASRETGGENTEAFF. CDR3 bases: TGTGCCAGCAGGGAGACAGGAGGAGAGAACACTGAAGCTTTCTTT. This chain uses TRBV28 with TRBJ1-1; TRBD1 might be the D (6 bases). Germline V gene data show CDR1 as MDHEN and CDR2 as SYDVKM. The CDR3 length is 15 residues. V dropped 6 bases and J dropped 1 base, with 15 bases sitting between them.

The chain recombines TRBV5-8 with TRBJ1-1; 8 bases agree with TRBD1. CDR1 and CDR2 from the germline V gene are SGHTS and YDEGEE. This CDR3 spans 16 amino acids. The trim removed 4 bases at V and 5 bases at J, leaving 13 bases unmatched. Here the CDR3 reads CASSLWVTGGKTEAFF. The DNA for the CDR3 is TGTGCCAGCAGCCTGTGGGTTACAGGGGGAAAGACTGAAGCTTTCTTT.

V is TRBV9 and J is TRBJ2-7; D gene ambiguous. The CDR3 contains 14 residues. The V gene's germline CDR1 is SGDLS and CDR2 YYNGEE. Trimming shortened V by 4 bases and J by 0 bases, and 11 bases separated the two germline ends. CDR3 loop: CASSPGVTSYEQYF. DNA for the CDR3: TGTGCCAGCAGCCCTGGAGTTACCTCCTACGAGCAGTACTTC. The complete variable domain, with remaining parts taken from reference TRBV9 and TRBJ2-7, reads DSGVTQTPKHLITATGQRVTLRCSPRSGDLSVYWYQQSLDQGLQFLIQYYNGEERAKGNILERFSAQQFPDLHSELNLSSLELGDSALYFCASSPGVTSYEQYFGPGTRLTVT.

This sequence joins TRBV4-2 and TRBJ2-7, with no clear D. Germline V gene sequence: CDR1 LGHNA, CDR2 YNFKEQ. CDR3 size: 13 residues. The V gene lost 0 bases and the J gene lost 3 bases, with 6 bases spanning the gap. CDR3 sequence (DNA): TGTGCCAGCAGCCAAGATAGAGGCTACGAGCAGTACTTC. Amino acid sequence: CASSQDRGYEQYF.

The chain recombines TRBV2 with TRBJ1-4; 8 bases agree with TRBD1. This CDR3 has 18 residues. CDR1 is SNHLY and CDR2 is FYNNEI in the germline V gene. The J segment lost 8 bases and the V segment lost 3 bases, leaving 17 bases of the junction unmatched. In DNA, the CDR3 is TGTGCCAGCAGTGATAGGAGACAGGGGAAAGATGATCAGGAAAAACTGTTTTTT. Translated: CASSDRRQGKDDQEKLFF.

The rearrangement uses TRBV11-2 and TRBJ2-7; 8 bases align to TRBD2. Germline CDR1 and CDR2: SGHAT and FQNNGV. This CDR3 comprises 14 residues. Trimming at V came to 6 bases and at J to 2 bases, leaving 6 bases not matched to a gene. The DNA of the CDR3 is TGTGCCAGCAGGCGTTTAGCGGGGACCTACGAGCAGTACTTC. Translating it yields CASRRLAGTYEQYF.

The chain employs TRBV6-5 and TRBJ1-1; D gene ambiguous. There are 13 residues in the CDR3. The V gene lost 0 bases and the J gene lost 6 bases, with 8 bases spanning the gap. The germline V gene has CDR1 MNHEY and CDR2 SVGAGI. This CDR3 reads CASSYSGQSEAFF. CDR3 DNA sequence: TGTGCCAGCAGTTACTCGGGCCAGTCTGAAGCTTTCTTT.

The V and J genes are TRBV7-8 and TRBJ1-1, with 8 bases fitting TRBD1. CDR1 and CDR2 (germline): SGHVS, FQNEAQ. The CDR3 has 14 amino acids. V was clipped by 5 bases and J by 4 bases; unmatched bases: 6. DNA for the CDR3: TGTGCCAGCAGCCCAGGACAGGGACTCACTGAAGCTTTCTTT. Its protein product is CASSPGQGLTEAFF.

CDR3 bases: TGTGCCAGCAGTTACGATCGTCGGGACGAGCAGTACTTC. This translates into CASSYDRRDEQYF. The genes are TRBV6-5 and TRBJ2-7; no definite D call. Trimming shortened V by 2 bases and J by 5 bases, and 10 bases separated the two germline ends. The CDR3 has 13 amino acids. Looked up from germline, CDR1 is MNHEY and CDR2 is SVGAGI.

This chain connects TRBV4-2 to TRBJ2-5; 8 nucleotides line up with TRBD1. Germline CDR1 reads LGHNA; CDR2 reads YNFKEQ. V lost 1 base, J lost 6 bases, and 4 bases stayed unmatched. The CDR3 loop spans 14 amino acids. For the CDR3, the DNA is TGTGCCAGCAGCCAAGGTGACAGGGGAAAGACCCAGTACTTC. As protein: CASSQGDRGKTQYF.

This chain links TRBV4-1 with TRBJ1-1; TRBD1 matches at 7 bases. The CDR3 runs 14 residues. With V trimmed by 1 base and J by 7 bases, 6 bases remained unmatched. Germline V gives CDR1 MGHRA, CDR2 YSYEKL. The CDR3: CASSQGTGPLEAFF. CDR3 in DNA: TGCGCCAGCAGCCAAGGGACAGGACCACTTGAAGCTTTCTTT.

This chain connects TRBV15 to TRBJ2-7, with TRBD1 as a possible D gene (5 bases). The CDR3 is made up of 14 amino acids. CDR1 is LNHNV, CDR2 YYDKDF, per germline (reference sequence). V lost 5 bases, J lost 5 bases, and 16 bases lay in between. In DNA, the CDR3 is TGTGCCACCAGCCCCCAGGGCAGTCCCCACGAGCAGTACTTC. It is translated as CATSPQGSPHEQYF.

The chain recombines TRBV2 with TRBJ2-1, with D possibly TRBD2 on 5 matching bases. V was shortened by 5 bases and J by 3 bases, with 11 bases between the two germline ends. Looked up from germline, CDR1 is SNHLY and CDR2 is FYNNEI. The CDR3 spans 14 residues. The CDR3 nucleotides read TGTGCCAGCAGTAGAAGCGGCTTCTACAATGAGCAGTTCTTC. Protein: CASSRSGFYNEQFF.